There are many counts of the clone carrying this TCR beta chain. As yet, its antigen is unknown. The sample belongs to a study of regulatory T cells in long-lasting Graves disease. Arm-PCR of CDR3 regions and iRepertoire HTBI primers were the basis on which TCR beta libraries were built. TCRdb re-called the multiplex PCR reads with MiXCR, one entry per CDR3 protein. The table shows roughly 520,000 distinct CDR3 sequences, with more than 10% occurring only once. Indicated time point: newly diagnosed GD, antithyroid drugs for less than 3 months. RNA extracted from PBMCs served as the sequencing template. The study, taken as a whole, reports: Thyroid tissue was not sampled; only peripheral blood was.

The CDR3 sequence is 15 residues long. The ends lost 4 bases at V and 3 bases at J; junction bases unmatched: 4. CDR1 and CDR2 from the germline V gene are SGDLS and YYNGEE. These records were also assigned to another study, of T cells in Graves' hyperthyroidism and ophthalmopathy. According to that study: Aged 18 to 65, the patients had hyperthyroidism that was newly diagnosed and had lasted under 2 months.

Sequencing used peripheral blood mononuclear cells (PBMCs), obtained at new diagnosis, from a patient treated with antithyroid drugs. The chain couples TRBV9 to TRBJ2-1; 10 nucleotides match TRBD1. The receptor's source is a woman in her thirties with Graves disease. The CDR3 DNA reads TGTGCCAGCAGCACAGGACAGGGGGGCTACAATGAGCAGTTCTTC. Its protein product is CASSTGQGGYNEQFF.